The 22 T cell receptor beta chains presented below share a single source sample, sequenced in a study of radiotherapy plus CTLA-4 blockade in lung cancer. The protocol was immunoSEQ multiplex PCR, while the TCRdb copy is restricted to in-frame clones and leaves out a portion. Of tens of thousands of clones listed, about 87% are singletons. The source material was peripheral blood, sampled from a patient treated with radiotherapy plus ipilimumab. These receptors originate from a human donor with non-small cell lung cancer that progressed on radiotherapy plus ipilimumab.

The chain recombines TRBV18 with TRBJ1-3; D uncertain. This CDR3 comprises 13 residues. The germline V and J ends were trimmed by 3 bases and 0 bases, with 3 bases remaining between them. Germline assignment: CDR1 KGHSH and CDR2 LQKENI. CDR3: CASSPLSGNTIYF. For the CDR3, the DNA is TGTGCCAGCTCACCCCTCTCTGGAAACACCATATATTTT.

The chain links TRBV6-6 to TRBJ2-1; TRBD1 aligns across 7 bases. Germline CDR1 is MNHNY and CDR2 is SVGAGI (reference sequence). The V segment lost 2 bases and the J segment 6 bases; nucleotides outside the gene matches: 4. The CDR3 sequence is 14 residues long. The CDR3 reads CASSYGGQFNEQFF. In nucleotides, the CDR3 is TGTGCCAGCAGTTACGGGGGACAGTTCAATGAGCAGTTCTTC.

This clone has a handful of counts. The identical CDR3 is also encoded by other nucleotide sequences in the sample. The V and J genes are TRBV5-1 and TRBJ1-1; D remains unclear. V was shortened by 0 bases and J by 1 base, with 7 bases between the two germline ends. The CDR3 length is 14 residues. Germline loops: CDR1 SGHRS, CDR2 YFSETQ. Written as DNA, the CDR3 is TGCGCCAGCAGCTTGGACGGGGAGAACACTGAAGCTTTCTTT. This codes for CASSLDGENTEAFF.

The chain couples TRBV30 to TRBJ2-7; TRBD1 agrees at 8 bases. V gave up 0 bases and J gave up 6 bases; unmatched junction bases: 7. The CDR3 has 14 residues. The germline V gene has CDR1 GTSNPN and CDR2 SVGIG (reference sequence). The CDR3: CAWSVLTGAREQYF. The CDR3 region has the DNA TGTGCCTGGAGTGTTCTGACAGGGGCCCGCGAGCAGTACTTC.

J is TRBJ1-2 and V is TRBV5-4, with a tentative D call TRBD1 (6 bases). This CDR3 region has 15 residues. The germline V gene has CDR1 SGHNT and CDR2 YYREEE (reference sequence). Trimming removed 4 bases at V and 6 bases at J, with 19 bases between. The CDR3 loop is CASSRDRGGANGYTF. Written as DNA, the CDR3 is TGTGCCAGCAGCCGGGATCGGGGGGGCGCAAATGGCTACACCTTC. Supplemented by reference TRBV5-4 and TRBJ1-2, the full variable domain reads ETGVTQSPTHLIKTRGQQVTLRCSSQSGHNTVSWYQQALGQGPQFIFQYYREEENGRGNFPPRFSGLQFPNYSSELNVNALELDDSALYLCASSRDRGGANGYTFGSGTRLTVV.

This rearrangement joins TRBV30 to TRBJ1-2; no clear D gene. The V and J ends lost 3 bases and 5 bases respectively, with 4 bases between them. The CDR3 spans 10 residues. Germline values: CDR1 GTSNPN, CDR2 SVGIG (reference sequence). CDR3 amino acids: CAWRQYGYTF. The CDR3 coding sequence is TGTGCCTGGAGACAGTATGGCTACACCTTC.

This clone occurred once. V usage is TRBV11-2 and J usage is TRBJ1-1; the D gene is possibly TRBD1 (6 bases). The CDR3 has 13 residues. Trimming shortened V by 2 bases and J by 7 bases, and 11 bases separated the two germline ends. Looked up from germline, CDR1 is SGHAT and CDR2 is FQNNGV. The CDR3 nucleotides read TGTGCCAGCAGCTTACAGACAGGCATTGAAGCTTTCTTT. It is translated as CASSLQTGIEAFF.

This sequence joins TRBV10-3 and TRBJ2-1, with 8 bases fitting TRBD1. Unmatched junction bases numbered 8, after V lost 11 bases and J lost 2 bases. Germline-derived CDR1 and CDR2 are ENHRY and SYGVKD. CDR3 length equals 14 residues. The chain's CDR3 is CASARQGTYNEQFF. The CDR3 DNA follows: TGTGCCTCAGCACGACAGGGGACCTACAATGAGCAGTTCTTC.

This clone was recorded a few times. The rearrangement joins TRBV6-5 to TRBJ1-5; the D is unclear. V was cut by 4 bases and J by 3 bases, with 10 bases left in between. The CDR3 is 14 amino acids. Germline CDR1 and CDR2: MNHEY and SVGAGI. CDR3 sequence: CASSLGMTNQPQHF. In nucleotides, the CDR3 is TGTGCCAGCAGTTTAGGGATGACCAATCAGCCCCAGCATTTT.

This chain links TRBV21-1 with TRBJ1-1. TRBV21-1 is designated a pseudogene. CDR3 length equals 16 residues. The CDR3 is CASTYVDPGRDTEAFF. In DNA form, the CDR3 reads TGTGCCAGCACCTACGTCGATCCAGGTAGGGACACTGAAGCTTTCTTT.

CDR3 region: CASSLGWTDYEQYF. The CDR3 DNA reads TGTGCCAGCAGCTTAGGCTGGACAGACTACGAGCAGTACTTC. The chain links TRBV7-2 to TRBJ2-7; D is perhaps TRBD1 (6 bases). Trimming took off 1 base at V and 3 bases at J, with 10 bases between the two ends. The CDR3 contains 14 residues. Germline CDR1 SGHTA, CDR2 FQGNSA.

On this clone itself: The junction does not match germline at one end; this may be a read error. V and J are TRBV11-2 and TRBJ2-1; TRBD2 agrees at 7 bases. The CDR3 is made up of 18 amino acids. Germline V gene data show CDR1 as SGHAT and CDR2 as FQNNGV. The CDR3 nucleotides read TGTGCCAGCAGCCCGTCGGCTAGCGGCCAAGGGGTCTACTATGAGCAGTTCTTC. Protein sequence: CASSPSASGQGVYYEQFF. Looking up the rest from reference TRBV11-2 and TRBJ2-1 gives the full variable domain: EAGVAQSPRYKIIEKRQSVAFWCNPISGHATLYWYQQILGQGPKLLIQFQNNGVVDDSQLPKDRFSAERLKGVDSTLKIQPAKLEDSAVYLCASSPSASGQGVYYEQFFGPGTRLTVL.

The J gene is TRBJ1-2, the V gene TRBV5-1, with D uncertain. Trimming took off 0 bases at V and 6 bases at J, with 15 bases between the two ends. The CDR3 is 15 amino acids. Germline lookup yields CDR1 SGHRS and CDR2 YFSETQ. CDR3 in amino acids: CASSLETPSRHGYTF. The CDR3 coding sequence is TGCGCCAGCAGCTTGGAGACTCCGTCACGGCATGGCTACACCTTC.

This chain joins TRBV29-1 and TRBJ2-1; 8 nucleotides match TRBD2. V shed 6 bases and J 0 bases; nucleotides not matched to a gene: 7. The V gene's germline CDR1 is SQVTM and CDR2 ANQGSEA. The length of the CDR3 is 15 residues. The CDR3 bases are TGCAGCGTCCCGGGAAGCGGGAGCTCCTACAATGAGCAGTTCTTC. It yields the protein CSVPGSGSSYNEQFF.

The chain is built from TRBV6-1 and TRBJ1-2; D is perhaps TRBD1 (6 bases). Germline CDR1 and CDR2: MNHNS and SASEGT. CDR3 size: 13 residues. V lost 2 bases, J lost 6 bases, and 10 bases lay in between. The CDR3 DNA is TGTGCCAGCAGTGAACAGGGGTGGAATGGCTACACCTTC. Protein: CASSEQGWNGYTF.

V and J are TRBV29-1 and TRBJ2-1; no reliable D call. Between the trimmed V and J ends, which lost 7 bases and 7 bases, there was a span of 11 bases. This CDR3 region has 11 residues. Germline assignment: CDR1 SQVTM and CDR2 ANQGSEA. This chain's CDR3 is CSAESVNEQFF. CDR3 DNA: TGCAGCGCCGAGTCCGTAAATGAGCAGTTCTTC.

The chain is built from TRBV18 and TRBJ1-1, with a tentative D call TRBD1 (5 bases). Per germline, CDR1 KGHSH and CDR2 LQKENI. The germline V and J ends were trimmed by 3 bases and 1 base, with 15 bases remaining between them. The CDR3 has 16 amino acids. This CDR3 reads CASSPPYYGGNTEAFF. The CDR3 bases are TGTGCCAGCTCACCGCCTTACTACGGGGGGAACACTGAAGCTTTCTTT.

The chain joins TRBV5-1 to TRBJ1-3; 10 bases fit TRBD1. The CDR3 runs to 17 residues. V shed 1 base and J 0 bases; nucleotides not matched to a gene: 4. The V gene's germline CDR1 is SGHRS and CDR2 YFSETQ. The CDR3 DNA follows: TGCGCCAGCAGCTTGACCGGGACAGGGGTCTCTGGAAACACCATATATTTT. It is translated as CASSLTGTGVSGNTIYF.

The chain uses TRBV11-2 and TRBJ2-5; 8 bases fit TRBD2. V gave up 4 bases and J gave up 5 bases; unmatched junction bases: 6. The length of the CDR3 is 14 residues. Per germline, CDR1 SGHAT and CDR2 FQNNGV. CDR3 loop: CASSYSPGGETQYF. The CDR3 DNA follows: TGTGCCAGCAGCTACTCCCCGGGGGGGGAGACCCAGTACTTC. Full variable domain (remainder filled in from reference TRBV11-2 and TRBJ2-5): EAGVAQSPRYKIIEKRQSVAFWCNPISGHATLYWYQQILGQGPKLLIQFQNNGVVDDSQLPKDRFSAERLKGVDSTLKIQPAKLEDSAVYLCASSYSPGGETQYFGPGTRLLVL.

This clone was observed once. This chain connects TRBV29-1 to TRBJ2-3; maybe TRBD1 (6 bases). Per germline, CDR1 SQVTM and CDR2 ANQGSEA. V was trimmed by 3 bases and J by 2 bases, leaving 12 bases between them. The CDR3 sequence is 14 residues long. The CDR3 region has the DNA TGCAGCGTTGATTGGACAGCTGACACAGATACGCAGTATTTT. It yields the protein CSVDWTADTDTQYF.

This clone occurred once. V gene TRBV30 combines with J gene TRBJ2-5, with TRBD2 matching 7 bases. The CDR3 length is 15 residues. V shed 3 bases, J shed 5 bases, and the junction held 12 bases outside the gene matches. Germline V gene data show CDR1 as GTSNPN and CDR2 as SVGIG (reference sequence). The CDR3 loop reads CAWSGGTSERETQYF. DNA for the CDR3: TGTGCCTGGAGCGGTGGTACTAGCGAGAGGGAGACCCAGTACTTC.

The rearrangement links TRBV4-3 to TRBJ2-5; tentatively, D is TRBD1 (5 bases). The V gene's germline CDR1 is LGHNA and CDR2 YSLEER. CDR3 length: 14 amino acids. Trimming removed 1 base from V and 2 bases from J, with 8 bases in between. DNA of the CDR3: TGCGCCAGCAGCCAAGGCAGGGCTCAAGAGACCCAGTACTTC. Translated, it gives CASSQGRAQETQYF.